These T cell receptor beta chains were read from a single sample in a study of cytomegalovirus exposure and HLA in healthy donors. Sequencing used immunoSEQ multiplex PCR; TCRdb keeps in-frame clones, though not all of them. The repertoire has approximately 58,000 clones, 90% to 95% of them found once; the top ten carry around 2%. Sequenced: PBMCs. The receptors come from a man aged 18 to 30 in good health and CMV-seronegative. CDR3s include the opening cysteine and the closing phenylalanine or tryptophan. Fields, in order: CDR3 protein, J gene, clone size, V gene. The size of a clone is reported for some rows only, either as once, few or many, or as a class for expanded clones.

CASSLTSGVNTGELFF | TRBJ2-2 | once | TRBV28
CASSPAGHQPQHF | TRBJ1-5 | NA | TRBV18
CASSLGRQGSNYYGYTF | TRBJ1-2 | NA | TRBV28
CASSLGQFYGYTF | TRBJ1-2 | once | TRBV11-3
CASSPSTGNYGYTF | TRBJ1-2 | NA | TRBV7-2
CASSLAPTRGGNTIYF | TRBJ1-3 | NA | TRBV5-1
CAWSPDGLANQPQHF | TRBJ1-5 | NA | TRBV30
CASSEVSGSLTDTQYF | TRBJ2-3 | NA | TRBV10-1
CASRGPDRGRGGYTF | TRBJ1-2 | NA | TRBV19
CASSPTGTSSYEQYF | TRBJ2-7 | NA | TRBV9
CATGGTGLGNEKLFF | TRBJ1-4 | once | TRBV2
CASSTGVATNEKLFF | TRBJ1-4 | NA | TRBV7-9
CASSESGASNQPQHF | TRBJ1-5 | once | TRBV25-1
CASSVLLAGREETQYF | TRBJ2-5 | NA | TRBV25-1
CASSAPRAGRAGELFF | TRBJ2-2 | NA | TRBV5-1
CASSPGQFDQPQHF | TRBJ1-5 | NA | TRBV7-9
CASSWGQGGAEKLFF | TRBJ1-4 | NA | TRBV7-2
CASSFQGAHANEKLFF | TRBJ1-4 | NA | TRBV5-6
CASSVDGAVQETQYF | TRBJ2-5 | NA | TRBV9
CASSWVPGGSLYF | TRBJ1-3 | NA | TRBV5-1
CASSLDSFVREDYGYTF | TRBJ1-2 | NA | TRBV11-3
CASSAAQGLFYEQYF | TRBJ2-7 | NA | TRBV7-9
CAWSVPLVYTDTQYF | TRBJ2-3 | NA | TRBV30
CASRKTGTGGTMTF | TRBJ1-2 | NA | TRBV6-5
CASSLGQRIENEQFF | TRBJ2-1 | NA | TRBV5-1
CASSFTAETGNTIYF | TRBJ1-3 | NA | TRBV19
CASSSAAGFDGYTF | TRBJ1-2 | NA | TRBV7-9
CASSSGVSGNTEAFF | TRBJ1-1 | once | TRBV5-1
CASSSPRDSSNYGYTF | TRBJ1-2 | NA | TRBV6-5
CAGWGHYGYTF | TRBJ1-2 | NA | TRBV30
CASSQEHQGGGEKLFF | TRBJ1-4 | NA | TRBV4-3
CVKRTGRNTIYF | TRBJ1-3 | NA | TRBV19
CASSPLSGSTHEQFF | TRBJ2-1 | NA | TRBV23-1
CASGREATYEQYF | TRBJ2-7 | once | TRBV2
CASNTDRGYYNEQFF | TRBJ2-1 | NA | TRBV23-1
CASSPTGKGDTQYF | TRBJ2-3 | NA | TRBV25-1
CASSLDDRVFMKTQYF | TRBJ2-5 | NA | TRBV5-6
CASSWTGANTEAFF | TRBJ1-1 | NA | TRBV25-1
CASSFLGIDRDYGYTF | TRBJ1-2 | NA | TRBV7-9
CASSFSGDRNNEQFF | TRBJ2-1 | NA | TRBV5-5
CASSVAVRATEAFF | TRBJ1-1 | NA | TRBV9
CASSISAGGTYEQYF | TRBJ2-7 | NA | TRBV19
CASSPGQGLGSNEKLFF | TRBJ1-4 | NA | TRBV4-3
CASSQASGYYNEQFF | TRBJ2-1 | NA | TRBV4-1
CASILAGGSEQFF | TRBJ2-1 | NA | TRBV7-2
CASSFITGTLIYQPQHF | TRBJ1-5 | NA | TRBV27
CASSTDSNSYNEQFF | TRBJ2-1 | NA | TRBV6-5
CASSTTDTDTQYF | TRBJ2-3 | once | TRBV6-4
CAIGRSTGETTEAFF | TRBJ1-1 | NA | TRBV10-3
CASSLTRQETQYF | TRBJ2-5 | NA | TRBV4-1
CASSQEGGRGGYNEQFF | TRBJ2-1 | NA | TRBV4-3
CASSFRADGYGYTF | TRBJ1-2 | NA | TRBV11-2
CASSSTRDKGYTF | TRBJ1-2 | NA | TRBV7-2
CASSQDPASSYNEQFF | TRBJ2-1 | NA | TRBV4-3
CASSLEPGALGEQYF | TRBJ2-7 | once | TRBV2